This T cell receptor (beta chain) was retrieved from a study of blood T cells in healthy people across ages. Study-level findings and limits: Diversity of TCR beta correlated strongly with naive T cell percentage.

With respect to this clonotype: Its antigen is not known.

The CDR3 is 15 residues long. V shed 6 bases and J shed 5 bases, with 19 bases lying between them. The germline gives CDR1 LNHDA, CDR2 SQIVND (reference sequence). With a J-beta primer mix and a sample-barcoded 5' primer, a second PCR ran 7 to 11 cycles. Each cDNA molecule was tagged by a template-switch adaptor with 12 random nucleotides. One entry per CDR3 protein, called by TCRdb with MiXCR from the 5' RACE reads. Here the sample spans roughly 1 million distinct CDR3 sequences, roughly a quarter being singletons. These data also formed part of another study, on T cells of mothers and their children. That source notes: With unrelated pairs as the comparison, related mother-child pairs had a slightly higher overlap that was not significant. Researchers found no T cell clones that were persistent and microchimeric.

The sequenced material came from blood. The receptor comes from a girl aged 2 to 10 in good health. The rearrangement uses TRBV19 and TRBJ2-5, with D unclear. The CDR3 is CASSPRRTPVETQYF. CDR3 nucleotides: TGTGCCAGTAGCCCCCGTCGGACCCCTGTGGAGACCCAGTACTTC. The full variable domain, completed using reference TRBV19 and TRBJ2-5, is DGGITQSPKYLFRKEGQNVTLSCEQNLNHDAMYWYRQDPGQGLRLIYYSQIVNDFQKGDIAEGYSVSREKKESFPLTVTSAQKNPTAFYLCASSPRRTPVETQYFGPGTRLLVL.